The clone carrying this TCR beta chain was detected once. V lost 3 bases and J lost 4, with 9 bases in between. Germline lookup yields CDR1 SGHAT and CDR2 FQNNGV. This CDR3 comprises 13 residues. The sample is drawn from a study of blood T cell repertoires in COVID-19. Looking at the study overall: From T cells, B-cell-depleted T cells, or PBMCs came the material, which was cDNA or gDNA.

As originally analysed: For nucleated cells, counts were estimated from reference gene primer amplification. The method was immunoSEQ multiplex PCR; TCRdb's version includes in-frame clones alone and lacks a portion of them. The DNA was the basis for D and trimming; V, J and clone size are from that table. This table has approximately 200,000 clones, more than 80% appearing once. Sequencing used peripheral blood. The receptor's source is a woman of 80 years or more with acute or convalescent COVID-19. The V call is TRBV11-2, the J call TRBJ1-2, with unresolved D. The CDR3 nucleotides are TGTGCCAGCAGCTTGGAGGTTAGCTATGGCTACACCTTC. Its protein product is CASSLEVSYGYTF.